The 8 T cell receptor beta chains in this list originate from one sample, sequenced in a study of identical twins. MiXCR, applied by TCRdb to the 5' RACE reads, yields one record per CDR3 protein. The sample has about 530,000 distinct CDR3 sequences, more than 20% seen once; the top ten hold 0.45% to 0.5%. The same sample was also studied in work on yellow fever vaccine responses in identical twins.

Sequencing input: CD4+ T cells sorted from blood. These receptors originate from a woman aged 18-30 years in good health.

The chain joins TRBV5-1 to TRBJ2-7; D is possibly TRBD1 or TRBD2 (5 bases each). The germline CDR1 and CDR2 sequences are SGHRS and YFSETQ. This CDR3 is built from 15 residues. The germline V and J ends were trimmed by 1 base and 2 bases, with 13 bases remaining between them. CDR3 amino acids: CASSLYEGPTYEQYF. In DNA form, the CDR3 reads TGCGCCAGCAGCTTGTACGAGGGACCGACCTACGAGCAGTACTTC.

This chain joins TRBV20-1 and TRBJ2-1, with 11 bases identical to TRBD2. Germline CDR1 and CDR2: DFQATT and SNEGSKA (reference sequence). This CDR3 comprises 14 residues. With 5 bases clipped from V and 6 bases from J, the junction kept 6 bases outside the gene matches. This CDR3 is CSAGISGRANEQFF. CDR3 DNA: TGCAGTGCTGGGATTAGCGGGAGGGCCAATGAGCAGTTCTTC.

The rearrangement joins TRBV24-1 to TRBJ2-2, with TRBD1 matching over 9 bases. The CDR3 runs to 15 residues. Germline V gene data show CDR1 as KGHDR and CDR2 as SFDVKD. Trimming removed 4 bases from V and 7 bases from J; junction bases left unmatched: 6. Here the CDR3 reads CATSEGTGSYGELFF. The CDR3, as DNA: TGTGCCACCAGTGAGGGGACAGGGTCGTACGGGGAGCTGTTTTTT.

The chain carries TRBV15 and TRBJ2-1; D possibly corresponds to TRBD2 (6 bases). V was shortened by 6 bases and J by 9 bases, with 15 bases between the two germline ends. The CDR3 extends over 13 amino acids. Germline lookup yields CDR1 LNHNV and CDR2 YYDKDF (reference sequence). CDR3 amino acids: CATRGDSRGEQFF. CDR3 nucleotide sequence: TGTGCCACCAGGGGGGACTCCCGGGGTGAGCAGTTCTTC.

V is TRBV19 and J is TRBJ2-1; TRBD1 matches at 10 bases. The germline CDR1 and CDR2 sequences are LNHDA and SQIVND (reference sequence). This CDR3 has 16 amino acids. V dropped 10 bases and J dropped 8; count of bases not matched to a gene: 17. The CDR3 protein is CATARGGDRGGDEQFF. The CDR3 nucleotides read TGTGCCACCGCCCGCGGTGGGGACAGGGGCGGCGATGAGCAGTTCTTC.

This rearrangement joins TRBV28 to TRBJ2-1, with D hard to call. Trimming took off 5 bases at V and 8 bases at J, with 13 bases between the two ends. The CDR3 length is 13 residues. Germline V gives CDR1 MDHEN, CDR2 SYDVKM. DNA for the CDR3: TGTGCCAGCAGTGTTACTCTGAGGTATGAGCAGTTCTTC. This codes for CASSVTLRYEQFF.

This clonotype has just a few counts. The chain joins TRBV20-1 to TRBJ1-6; D remains unclear. The CDR3 has 15 amino acids. In germline, CDR1 is DFQATT, CDR2 SNEGSKA (reference sequence). V dropped 5 bases and J dropped 7 bases, with 18 bases sitting between them. The CDR3 loop reads CSAGLQTRANSPLHF. Here the CDR3 DNA reads TGCAGTGCTGGCCTCCAGACCCGGGCGAATTCACCCCTCCACTTT.

V is TRBV5-1 and J is TRBJ2-4, with D possibly TRBD1 on 6 matching bases. Germline V gene lookup returns CDR1 SGHRS and CDR2 YFSETQ. V was clipped by 0 bases and J by 0 bases, with 16 bases between them. The CDR3 sequence is 18 residues long. CDR3 loop: CASSLEDRARVAKNIQYF. CDR3 in DNA: TGCGCCAGCAGCTTGGAGGACAGAGCTAGAGTAGCCAAAAACATTCAGTACTTC.